These T cell receptor beta chains were read from a single sample in a study of human T cells and chemical hapten exposure. TCRdb used MiXCR to reprocess the RACE reads, holding one entry per CDR3 protein. The repertoire holds 25,000 to 30,000 distinct CDR3 sequences, with roughly 10% as singletons. The source material was whole blood, sampled in connection with sensitization to the hapten diphenylcyclopropenone (DPC). These receptors were obtained from a man between 25 and 39 years old with alopecia areata. Some clones in this sample may be carry-over from other donors' samples. Both conserved end residues are part of each CDR3. D genes are given only for firm matches. Clone sizes are given selectively: once, few, many, or a class where the clone is expanded.

d_call: .
v_call: TRBV12-3/TRBV12-4
clone_size: many
j_call: TRBJ2-3
cdr3_nt: TGTGCCAGCAGTTTGGGCGGGCCCCCCACAGATACGCAGTATTTT
cdr3_aa: CASSLGGPPTDTQYF

d_call: .
v_call: TRBV11-2
clone_size: .
j_call: TRBJ2-3
cdr3_nt: TGTGCCAGCCGGAGGGGGTCTGGAGATACGCAGTATTTT
cdr3_aa: CASRRGSGDTQYF

d_call: .
v_call: TRBV4-3
clone_size: many
j_call: TRBJ2-2
cdr3_nt: TGCGCCAGCAGCCAAGATCACGAGCACACCGGGGAGCTGTTTTTT
cdr3_aa: CASSQDHEHTGELFF

d_call: .
v_call: TRBV3-1
clone_size: .
j_call: TRBJ2-3
cdr3_nt: TGTGCCAGCAGCCAAACAACCGGCCCCTACACAGATACGCAGTATTTT
cdr3_aa: CASSQTTGPYTDTQYF

d_call: .
v_call: TRBV20-1
clone_size: many
j_call: TRBJ2-1
cdr3_nt: TGCAGTGCTAGTTCTGGGGTTAAGGGCAATGAGCAGTTCTTC
cdr3_aa: CSASSGVKGNEQFF

d_call: .
v_call: TRBV12-3/TRBV12-4
clone_size: many
j_call: TRBJ2-3
cdr3_nt: TGTGCCAGCAGCAACCGTGCGGCCACAGATACGCAGTATTTT
cdr3_aa: CASSNRAATDTQYF

d_call: .
v_call: TRBV12-5
clone_size: many
j_call: TRBJ2-7
cdr3_nt: TGTGCTAGTGGTCAACCGGAGGCCGTGTCGCCTCTGTACTTC
cdr3_aa: CASGQPEAVSPLYF

d_call: .
v_call: TRBV12-3/TRBV12-4
clone_size: .
j_call: TRBJ1-4
cdr3_nt: TGTGCCAGCAGTTTGCAGGGAGGTAATGAAAAACTGTTTTTT
cdr3_aa: CASSLQGGNEKLFF

d_call: .
v_call: TRBV6-2/TRBV6-3
clone_size: .
j_call: TRBJ1-1
cdr3_nt: TGTGCCAGCACCCTAAACGGACAGCTGAACACTGAAGCTTTCTTT
cdr3_aa: CASTLNGQLNTEAFF

d_call: TRBD1
v_call: TRBV19
clone_size: few
j_call: TRBJ2-7
cdr3_nt: TGTGCCAGTAGCCGCCGGGACAGGGTTCTCGAGCAGTACTTC
cdr3_aa: CASSRRDRVLEQYF

d_call: TRBD1
v_call: TRBV27
clone_size: many
j_call: TRBJ2-7
cdr3_nt: TGTGCCAGCAGTTTATTAAGCACAGGGGGTACCTACGAGCAGTACTTC
cdr3_aa: CASSLLSTGGTYEQYF

d_call: .
v_call: TRBV7-2
clone_size: many
j_call: TRBJ2-7
cdr3_nt: TGTGCCAGCAGCTTGGAACAGGCCCGAGGGGAGCAGTACTTC
cdr3_aa: CASSLEQARGEQYF

d_call: .
v_call: TRBV7-8
clone_size: .
j_call: TRBJ2-3
cdr3_nt: TGTGCCAGCAGCTCACAGGGCGGGGGAGATACGCAGTATTTT
cdr3_aa: CASSSQGGGDTQYF

d_call: .
v_call: TRBV19
clone_size: .
j_call: TRBJ1-1
cdr3_nt: TGTGCCAGTACCCCGGGGGGGTCGAGGGTGAGCACTGAAGCTTTCTTT
cdr3_aa: CASTPGGSRVSTEAFF

d_call: .
v_call: TRBV7-9
clone_size: medium-sized
j_call: TRBJ1-2
cdr3_nt: TGTGCCAGCAGCTTAGAAGGAACAGTATGGTATGGCTACACCTTC
cdr3_aa: CASSLEGTVWYGYTF

d_call: TRBD2
v_call: TRBV20-1
clone_size: few
j_call: TRBJ2-5
cdr3_nt: TGCAGTGCTGGGGAGGGACCCAAAGAGACCCAGTACTTC
cdr3_aa: CSAGEGPKETQYF

d_call: .
v_call: TRBV29-1
clone_size: many
j_call: TRBJ2-1
cdr3_nt: TGCAGCGTTGAAGAAAGGTCTAGTAAGAATGAGCAGTTCTTC
cdr3_aa: CSVEERSSKNEQFF

d_call: .
v_call: TRBV5-8
clone_size: few
j_call: TRBJ1-1
cdr3_nt: TGTGCCAGCAGCAAGGAAGGGGGTAACACTGAAGCTTTCTTT
cdr3_aa: CASSKEGGNTEAFF

d_call: .
v_call: TRBV20-1
clone_size: few
j_call: TRBJ1-2
cdr3_nt: TGCAGTGTTAATAATCAGGGAGCTAACTATGGCTACACCTTC
cdr3_aa: CSVNNQGANYGYTF

d_call: .
v_call: TRBV7-6
clone_size: .
j_call: TRBJ2-5
cdr3_nt: TGTACCAGCAGCTTAAAGGTCGGGACCCAAGAGACCCAGTACTTC
cdr3_aa: CTSSLKVGTQETQYF

d_call: .
v_call: TRBV6-2/TRBV6-3
clone_size: many
j_call: TRBJ2-1
cdr3_nt: TGTGCCAGCAGTTACACCATGGACTACAATGAGCAGTTCTTC
cdr3_aa: CASSYTMDYNEQFF

d_call: TRBD1
v_call: TRBV5-6
clone_size: .
j_call: TRBJ1-1
cdr3_nt: TGTGCCAGCAGACAGGGGAGTGGCGCTGAAGCTTTCTTT
cdr3_aa: CASRQGSGAEAFF

d_call: .
v_call: TRBV9
clone_size: .
j_call: TRBJ1-1
cdr3_nt: TGTGCCAGCAGCGCGGGACTGAACAGGGCTTTCTTT
cdr3_aa: CASSAGLNRAFF

d_call: .
v_call: TRBV7-6
clone_size: many
j_call: TRBJ2-7
cdr3_nt: TGTGCCAGCAGCTTACAGGCGGCCTACGAGCAGTACTTC
cdr3_aa: CASSLQAAYEQYF

d_call: .
v_call: TRBV19
clone_size: many
j_call: TRBJ1-1
cdr3_nt: TGTGCCAGTAGTATTTCACTTTCCGAAGCTTTCTTT
cdr3_aa: CASSISLSEAFF

d_call: TRBD1
v_call: TRBV6-1
clone_size: many
j_call: TRBJ2-1
cdr3_nt: TGTGCCAGCCGATCGACAGGGTCGGGTAATGAGCAGTTCTTC
cdr3_aa: CASRSTGSGNEQFF

d_call: .
v_call: TRBV12-3/TRBV12-4
clone_size: many
j_call: TRBJ2-4
cdr3_nt: TGTGCCAGCAGTTCCTTATACCGGGACGGAGGAGCCAAAAACATTCAGTACTTC
cdr3_aa: CASSSLYRDGGAKNIQYF

d_call: .
v_call: TRBV11-2
clone_size: many
j_call: TRBJ1-1
cdr3_nt: TGTGCCAGCAGCTCCCAAAAGGACACTGAAGCTTTCTTT
cdr3_aa: CASSSQKDTEAFF

d_call: TRBD2
v_call: TRBV20-1
clone_size: .
j_call: TRBJ2-5
cdr3_nt: TGCAGTGCCCCCAGGACTAGCGGGAGGCAAGAGACCCAGTACTTC
cdr3_aa: CSAPRTSGRQETQYF

d_call: TRBD1
v_call: TRBV10-2
clone_size: many
j_call: TRBJ2-5
cdr3_nt: TGCGCCAGCAGTGCCCCGGGACAGGGAAGGGAGACCCAGTACTTC
cdr3_aa: CASSAPGQGRETQYF

d_call: .
v_call: TRBV28
clone_size: medium-sized
j_call: TRBJ2-3
cdr3_nt: TGTGCCAGCAGTCTCGTTGGGCCGGGGGTGACAGATACGCAGTATTTT
cdr3_aa: CASSLVGPGVTDTQYF

d_call: .
v_call: TRBV18
clone_size: .
j_call: TRBJ2-7
cdr3_nt: TGTGCCAGCTTAAGGGATGGGGGCGCCGCCTACGAGCAGTACTTC
cdr3_aa: CASLRDGGAAYEQYF

d_call: .
v_call: TRBV6-2/TRBV6-3
clone_size: many
j_call: TRBJ2-2
cdr3_nt: TGTGCCAGCAGTTCGAGGGTGGGGGCCACCGGGGAGCTGTTTTTT
cdr3_aa: CASSSRVGATGELFF

d_call: .
v_call: TRBV21-1
clone_size: many
j_call: TRBJ2-7
cdr3_nt: TGTGCCAGCAGACCCAGGTGGTGGGGCCTAAGCTCCTACGAGCAGTACTTC
cdr3_aa: CASRPRWWGLSSYEQYF

d_call: .
v_call: TRBV24-1
clone_size: .
j_call: TRBJ2-3
cdr3_nt: TGTGCCACCAGTGATTTTTCTAGAACTAGCACAGATACGCAGTATTTT
cdr3_aa: CATSDFSRTSTDTQYF

d_call: .
v_call: TRBV29-1
clone_size: many
j_call: TRBJ2-7
cdr3_nt: TGCAGCGTTCTACAGGGACACTACGAGCAGTACTTC
cdr3_aa: CSVLQGHYEQYF

d_call: .
v_call: TRBV20-1
clone_size: many
j_call: TRBJ1-2
cdr3_nt: TGCAGTGCTAGAGATCCTTCCGGACAGAACTCGGGCCCCTATGGCTACACCTTC
cdr3_aa: CSARDPSGQNSGPYGYTF

d_call: TRBD2
v_call: TRBV9
clone_size: few
j_call: TRBJ2-6
cdr3_nt: TGTGCCAGCAGTCGAGGACTAGCGGGTTACTCTGGGGCCAACGTCCTGACTTTC
cdr3_aa: CASSRGLAGYSGANVLTF

d_call: TRBD2
v_call: TRBV27
clone_size: few
j_call: TRBJ2-3
cdr3_nt: TGTGCCAGCAGTCCCGCACTAGCGGCGAGCACAGATACGCAGTATTTT
cdr3_aa: CASSPALAASTDTQYF